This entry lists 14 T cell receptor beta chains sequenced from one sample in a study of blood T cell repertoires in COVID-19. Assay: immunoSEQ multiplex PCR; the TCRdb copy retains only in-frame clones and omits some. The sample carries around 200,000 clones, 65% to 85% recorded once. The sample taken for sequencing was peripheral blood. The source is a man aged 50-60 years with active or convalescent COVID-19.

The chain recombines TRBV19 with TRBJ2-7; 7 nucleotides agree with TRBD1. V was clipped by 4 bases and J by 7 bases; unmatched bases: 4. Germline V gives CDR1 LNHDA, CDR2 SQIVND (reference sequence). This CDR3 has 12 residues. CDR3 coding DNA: TGTGCCAGTAGTACCTACAGGGGTGAGCAGTACTTC. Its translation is CASSTYRGEQYF.

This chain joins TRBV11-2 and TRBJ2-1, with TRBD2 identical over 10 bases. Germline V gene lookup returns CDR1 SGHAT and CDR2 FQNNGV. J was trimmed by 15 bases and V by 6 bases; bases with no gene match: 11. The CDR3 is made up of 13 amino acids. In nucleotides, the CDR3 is TGTGCCAGCAGACCTCTAGCGGGGGACTTACGGTTCTTC. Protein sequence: CASRPLAGDLRFF.

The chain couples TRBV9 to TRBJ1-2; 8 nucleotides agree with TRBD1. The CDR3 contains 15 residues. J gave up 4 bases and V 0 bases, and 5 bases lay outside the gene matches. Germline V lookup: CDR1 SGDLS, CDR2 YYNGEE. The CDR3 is CASSVATGDRYGYTF. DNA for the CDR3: TGTGCCAGCAGCGTAGCGACAGGGGACCGCTATGGCTACACCTTC.

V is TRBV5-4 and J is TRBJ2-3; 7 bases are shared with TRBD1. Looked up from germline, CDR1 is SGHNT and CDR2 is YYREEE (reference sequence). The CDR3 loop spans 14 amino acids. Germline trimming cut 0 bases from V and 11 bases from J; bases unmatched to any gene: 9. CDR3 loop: CASSLVRDSLMQYF. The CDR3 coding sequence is TGTGCCAGCAGCTTGGTCCGGGACAGCCTTATGCAGTATTTT.

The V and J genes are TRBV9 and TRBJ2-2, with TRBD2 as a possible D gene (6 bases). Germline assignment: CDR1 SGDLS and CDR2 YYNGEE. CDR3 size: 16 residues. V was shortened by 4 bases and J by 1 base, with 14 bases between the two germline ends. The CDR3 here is CASSPRLGGNTGELFF. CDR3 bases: TGTGCCAGCAGCCCCCGTTTGGGAGGGAACACCGGGGAGCTGTTTTTT. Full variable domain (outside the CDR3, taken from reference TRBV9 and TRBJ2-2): DSGVTQTPKHLITATGQRVTLRCSPRSGDLSVYWYQQSLDQGLQFLIQYYNGEERAKGNILERFSAQQFPDLHSELNLSSLELGDSALYFCASSPRLGGNTGELFFGEGSRLTVL.

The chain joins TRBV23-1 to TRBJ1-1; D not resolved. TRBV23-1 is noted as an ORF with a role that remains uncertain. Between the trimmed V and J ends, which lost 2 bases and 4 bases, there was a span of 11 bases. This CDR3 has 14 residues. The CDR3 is CASSQEGGGTEAFF. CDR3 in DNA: TGCGCCAGCAGTCAAGAGGGTGGCGGCACTGAAGCTTTCTTT.

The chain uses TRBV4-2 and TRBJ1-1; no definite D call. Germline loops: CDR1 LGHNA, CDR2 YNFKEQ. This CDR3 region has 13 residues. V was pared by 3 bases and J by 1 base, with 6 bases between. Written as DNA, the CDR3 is TGTGCCAGCAGCCATAACAAGAACACTGAAGCTTTCTTT. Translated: CASSHNKNTEAFF.

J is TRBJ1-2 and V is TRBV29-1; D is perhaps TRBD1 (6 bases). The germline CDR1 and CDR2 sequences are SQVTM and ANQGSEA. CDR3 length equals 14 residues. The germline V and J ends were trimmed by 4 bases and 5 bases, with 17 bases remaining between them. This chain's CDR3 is CSVVAGAVGYGYTF. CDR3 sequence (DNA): TGCAGCGTTGTCGCAGGGGCAGTGGGGTATGGCTACACCTTC.

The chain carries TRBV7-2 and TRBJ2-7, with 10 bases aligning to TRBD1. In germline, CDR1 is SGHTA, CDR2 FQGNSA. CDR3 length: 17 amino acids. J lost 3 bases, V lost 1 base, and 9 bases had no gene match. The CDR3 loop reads CASSLEGRTGGFYEQYF. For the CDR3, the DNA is TGTGCCAGCAGCTTAGAGGGTAGGACAGGGGGGTTCTACGAGCAGTACTTC.

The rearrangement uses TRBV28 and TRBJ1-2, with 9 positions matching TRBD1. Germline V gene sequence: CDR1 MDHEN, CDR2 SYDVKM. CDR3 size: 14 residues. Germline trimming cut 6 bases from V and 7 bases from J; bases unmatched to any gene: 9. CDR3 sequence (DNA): TGTGCCAGCAGAGCTTTAGGACAGGGGTTTGGCTACACCTTC. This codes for CASRALGQGFGYTF.

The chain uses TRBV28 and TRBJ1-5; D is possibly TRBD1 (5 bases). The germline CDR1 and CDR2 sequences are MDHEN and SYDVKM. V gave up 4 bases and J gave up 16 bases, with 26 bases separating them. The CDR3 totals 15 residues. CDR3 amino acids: CASSWASGRAITSHF. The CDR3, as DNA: TGTGCCAGCAGTTGGGCCTCCGGCAGGGCGATAACCAGCCATTTT.

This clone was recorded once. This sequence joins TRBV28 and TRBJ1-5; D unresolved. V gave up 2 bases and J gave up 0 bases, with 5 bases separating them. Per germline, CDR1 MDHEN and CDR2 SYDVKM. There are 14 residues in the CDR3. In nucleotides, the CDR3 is TGTGCCAGCAGTTTACAGGTTAGCAATCAGCCCCAGCATTTT. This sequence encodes CASSLQVSNQPQHF.

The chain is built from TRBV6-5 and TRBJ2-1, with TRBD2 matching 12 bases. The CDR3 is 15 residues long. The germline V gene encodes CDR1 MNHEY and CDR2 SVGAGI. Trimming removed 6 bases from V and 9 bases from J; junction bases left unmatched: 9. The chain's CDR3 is CASRAPSGGASEQFF. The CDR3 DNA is TGTGCCAGCAGAGCCCCTAGCGGGGGGGCATCTGAGCAGTTCTTC.

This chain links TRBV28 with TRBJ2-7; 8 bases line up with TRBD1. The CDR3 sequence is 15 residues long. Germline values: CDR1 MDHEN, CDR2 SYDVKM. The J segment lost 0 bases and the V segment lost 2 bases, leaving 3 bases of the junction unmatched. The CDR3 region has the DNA TGTGCCAGCAGTTTAGACAGGGGAAGCTCCTACGAGCAGTACTTC. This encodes CASSLDRGSSYEQYF. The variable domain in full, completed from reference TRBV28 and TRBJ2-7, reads DVKVTQSSRYLVKRTGEKVFLECVQDMDHENMFWYRQDPGLGLRLIYFSYDVKMKEKGDIPEGYSVSREKKERFSLILESASTNQTSMYLCASSLDRGSSYEQYFGPGTRLTVT.